This is a list of T cell receptor beta chains from one sample in a study of cytomegalovirus exposure and HLA in healthy donors. Clones were read by immunoSEQ multiplex PCR, and TCRdb kept only the in-frame ones, dropping some. The sample holds about 180,000 clones, 80% seen once. The sequencing input was PBMCs. The receptors shown here come from a man aged 25-40 years in good health and CMV-seronegative. CDR3s include the opening cysteine and the closing phenylalanine or tryptophan. The D gene is left open where the match is weak. Size is stated for part of the rows, as once, few or many counts, or as a class when the clone is expanded.

J gene	V gene	D gene	CDR3 length	clone size	CDR3 DNA	CDR3 protein
TRBJ2-3	TRBV7-3	-	15	-	TGTGCCAGCAGCAAAGGGGACACACCGGGAGATACGCAGTATTTT	CASSKGDTPGDTQYF
TRBJ2-7	TRBV4-2	TRBD2	16	-	TGTGCCAGCAGCCAAGATTCCCTAGCGGGAGTCTACGAGCAGTACTTC	CASSQDSLAGVYEQYF
TRBJ2-3	TRBV2	-	12	-	TGTGCCAGCAGAGGGGCGGCAGATACGCAGTATTTT	CASRGAADTQYF
TRBJ2-7	TRBV5-1	-	14	few	TGCGCCAGCAGCTCAGGGTTAATTTCCTACGAGCAGTACTTC	CASSSGLISYEQYF
TRBJ2-3	TRBV28	TRBD1	15	-	TGTGCCAGCAGCCGGACAGGGCCCTACACAGATACGCAGTATTTT	CASSRTGPYTDTQYF
TRBJ2-7	TRBV6-5	-	15	once	TGTGCCAGCAGGGGTGTGGCTAGGTCTAGCTACGAGCAGTACTTC	CASRGVARSSYEQYF
TRBJ1-4	TRBV4-3	TRBD1	16	-	TGCGCCAGCAGCCAAGCCGTAGGGACAGGGGATGAAAAACTGTTTTTT	CASSQAVGTGDEKLFF
TRBJ1-1	TRBV5-8	TRBD1	14	few	TGTGCCAGCAGCCCGGACAGGCTAAACACTGAAGCTTTCTTT	CASSPDRLNTEAFF
TRBJ1-2	TRBV27	-	13	few	TGTGCCAGCAGTTTATTGGGGGCGGATGGCTACACCTTC	CASSLLGADGYTF
TRBJ1-5	TRBV18	TRBD1	15	-	TGTGCCAGCTCACCCGACAGGGGGATCAATCAGCCCCAGCATTTT	CASSPDRGINQPQHF
TRBJ2-3	TRBV5-4	-	16	-	TGTGCCAGCAGCTTGGTAGCGTTGAGAGGCACAGATACGCAGTATTTT	CASSLVALRGTDTQYF
TRBJ2-5	TRBV7-2	-	15	-	TGTGCCAGCAGCACAGACCGAAAAAGGCAAGAGACCCAGTACTTC	CASSTDRKRQETQYF
TRBJ1-5	TRBV6-4	-	13	-	TGTGCCAGCAGCCCGCGACGCGGGGAACCCCAGCATTTT	CASSPRRGEPQHF
TRBJ1-4	TRBV28	-	14	-	TGTGCCAGCAGTTTCGAGGGATACCTGGAAAAACTGTTTTTT	CASSFEGYLEKLFF
TRBJ2-2	TRBV2	-	13	-	TGTGCCAGCAGTGGCATTCAGGCCGGGGAGCTGTTTTTT	CASSGIQAGELFF
TRBJ1-5	TRBV4-1	-	16	-	TGCGCCAGCAGCCAAGATCGAGGGATCGGCAATCAGCCCCAGCATTTT	CASSQDRGIGNQPQHF
TRBJ2-5	TRBV19	TRBD2	14	few	TGTGCCAGTAGTCCGGGGGGACTCCGAGAGACCCAGTACTTC	CASSPGGLRETQYF
TRBJ1-1	TRBV28	-	13	-	TGTGCCAGCAGTTACAGGGTGAACACTGAAGCTTTCTTT	CASSYRVNTEAFF
TRBJ1-2	TRBV6-1	-	16	-	TGTGCCAGCAGTGAAGCTTGGGGGCTTCGGGACTATGGCTACACCTTC	CASSEAWGLRDYGYTF
TRBJ2-7	TRBV6-6	TRBD2	16	-	TGTGCCAGCAGAGCCTCTAGCGGGGGGACCGGACTCGAGCAGTACTTC	CASRASSGGTGLEQYF
TRBJ2-7	TRBV6-1	TRBD1	15	-	TGTGCCATTTCCGCCACAGACAGGGCCTCCTACGAGCAGTACTTC	CAISATDRASYEQYF
TRBJ2-1	TRBV23-1	TRBD1	16	-	TGCGCCAGCAGTCGAATACCGGGACAGGGGATCAATGAGCAGTTCTTC	CASSRIPGQGINEQFF
TRBJ2-7	TRBV5-6	-	17	-	TGTGCCAGCAGCTTGGTGGGAACAGGTCGGGCGGCATACGAGCAGTACTTC	CASSLVGTGRAAYEQYF
TRBJ2-1	TRBV7-3	-	16	-	TGTGCCAGCAGCCCGCGACTCCAAACGGTCTACAATGAGCAGTTCTTC	CASSPRLQTVYNEQFF
TRBJ1-4	TRBV6-5	-	15	few	TGTGCCAGCAGAGACTACAGTGGCACTAATGAAAAACTGTTTTTT	CASRDYSGTNEKLFF
TRBJ1-2	TRBV28	TRBD1	16	-	TGTGCCAGCAGTTTATTGGGGACAGGGGGCCGAGATGGCTACACCTTC	CASSLLGTGGRDGYTF
TRBJ2-2	TRBV4-3	-	13	once	TGCGCCAGCAGCCAATTATCGACCGGGGAGCTGTTTTTT	CASSQLSTGELFF
TRBJ2-5	TRBV30	-	11	-	TGTGCCTGGGGGACAAGAGAGACCCAGTACTTC	CAWGTRETQYF
TRBJ2-7	TRBV7-8	-	12	-	TGTGCCAGCAGCCCCACATCGAATGAGCAGTACTTC	CASSPTSNEQYF
TRBJ1-2	TRBV27	TRBD1	17	once	TGTGCCAGCAGTTTATCGGGCGCGGCAGGGGGTATCTATGGCTACACCTTC	CASSLSGAAGGIYGYTF
TRBJ2-2	TRBV7-3	-	13	-	TGTGCCAGCAGCTTGAGCTGGACAGGGGAGCTGTTTTTT	CASSLSWTGELFF
TRBJ2-7	TRBV28	-	15	-	TGTGCCAGCAGTTTAGACCAAGGCAGGAGGTACGAGCAGTACTTC	CASSLDQGRRYEQYF
TRBJ2-2	TRBV13	TRBD2	17	-	TGTGCCAGCAGCTTAGGACTAGCGGGGGTAAACACCGGGGAGCTGTTTTTT	CASSLGLAGVNTGELFF
TRBJ1-2	TRBV6-5	-	14	-	TGTGCCAGCAGTTACTTGACACCTAACTATGGCTACACCTTC	CASSYLTPNYGYTF
TRBJ2-3	TRBV5-6	-	14	once	TGTGCCAGCAGCTTACGGAGGGCCGCCGATACGCAGTATTTT	CASSLRRAADTQYF
TRBJ2-5	TRBV5-6	TRBD1	15	-	TGTGCCAGCAGCTTGGTGGGGACAGGGCGGGAGACCCAGTACTTC	CASSLVGTGRETQYF
TRBJ2-5	TRBV4-2	TRBD2	15	few	TGTGCCAGCAGCCAAGCACTAGCGGGAGCAGGGACCCAGTACTTC	CASSQALAGAGTQYF
TRBJ2-1	TRBV7-2	-	16	-	TGTGCCAGCAGCTCCCGTGGGCTAGCGCGTTACAATGAGCAGTTCTTC	CASSSRGLARYNEQFF
TRBJ2-7	TRBV27	-	15	-	TGTGCCAGCAGCCTGGCGGGAACCCGAACCTACGAGCAGTACTTC	CASSLAGTRTYEQYF
TRBJ2-3	TRBV6-4	TRBD1	15	few	TGTGCCAGTTTCGACAGGGGGCGCCGGACAGATACGCAGTATTTT	CASFDRGRRTDTQYF
TRBJ2-1	TRBV5-1	-	17	-	TGCGCCAGCAGCGCTCGAAGCCGGGTTATGAACTACAATGAGCAGTTCTTC	CASSARSRVMNYNEQFF
TRBJ1-2	TRBV6-5	-	13	-	TGTGCCAGCAGTTACTATGGACTGGGTGGCTACACCTTC	CASSYYGLGGYTF
TRBJ1-1	TRBV30	TRBD1	13	-	TGTGCCAGCTCGACAGGGCTGAGGACTGAAGCTTTCTTT	CASSTGLRTEAFF
TRBJ1-1	TRBV19	TRBD1	17	-	TGTGCCAGTAGTAAGGTGTTCAGGGGGCATATGAACACTGAAGCTTTCTTT	CASSKVFRGHMNTEAFF
TRBJ2-7	TRBV5-1	TRBD1	15	-	TGCGCCAGCAGCTTGGCTCCGGGACAGGACTACGAGCAGTACTTC	CASSLAPGQDYEQYF
TRBJ2-7	TRBV7-8	-	15	-	TGTGCCAGCATCCCCGGGGCGGGAAGCTCCTACGAGCAGTACTTC	CASIPGAGSSYEQYF
TRBJ2-2	TRBV9	TRBD2	18	-	TGTGCCAGCAGCGTAGAACTAGCGGGGGCCTCGAACACCGGGGAGCTGTTTTTT	CASSVELAGASNTGELFF
TRBJ1-5	TRBV27	-	13	-	TGTGCCAGCAGTTTTCGGGGGGCCCAGCCCCAGCATTTT	CASSFRGAQPQHF
TRBJ1-5	TRBV28	-	14	-	TGTGCCACCAAAGAAGACAGTAGCAATCAGCCCCAGCATTTT	CATKEDSSNQPQHF
TRBJ1-4	TRBV29-1	TRBD1	11	-	TGCAGCGTTGAGGGACAGGAGAAACTGTTTTTT	CSVEGQEKLFF
TRBJ2-1	TRBV4-2	-	15	few	TGTGCCAGCAGCCCCCGGGAGAGGGTCTACAATGAGCAGTTCTTC	CASSPRERVYNEQFF
TRBJ2-3	TRBV6-5	TRBD2	15	-	TGTGCCAGCAAATGGCTAGCGGGCTCCACAGATACGCAGTATTTT	CASKWLAGSTDTQYF